This TCR beta chain was found in a study of cytomegalovirus exposure and HLA in healthy donors. The PCR employed 60 Vbeta primers together with 13 Jbeta primers. TCRdb's table, derived via immunoSEQ multiplex PCR, lists solely in-frame clones and lacks some. The data show some 150,000 clones, less than 85% seen once. On this clone: No antigen is known for it.

The study, taken as a whole, reports: With high specificity and sensitivity, the classifier reportedly diagnosed cytomegalovirus status. Cytomegalovirus-associated TCR beta chains were listed, numbering some 170. Earlier results showed most TCR beta V segments being productive about 87% or about 30% of the time. Later work found that TCR association rates differed between HLA loci; DRB1 had the most and HLA-C the fewest.

The length of the CDR3 is 13 residues. V was cut by 5 bases and J by 7 bases, with 9 bases left in between. The germline V gene encodes CDR1 SNHLY and CDR2 FYNNEI. The sequenced material came from PBMCs. The chain couples TRBV2 to TRBJ1-6; tentatively, D is TRBD1 (6 bases). This receptor was taken from a man aged 50-59 years in good health and CMV-seropositive. CDR3 sequence: CASSWGPNSPLHF. CDR3 coding DNA: TGTGCCAGCAGTTGGGGGCCCAATTCACCCCTCCACTTT.